The clone carrying this T cell receptor (beta chain) has a single count. Its antigen is currently unknown. The ends were cut back, 1 base at V and 5 bases at J, with 12 bases in the middle. The CDR3 loop spans 14 amino acids. Looked up from germline, CDR1 is SGHAT and CDR2 is FQNNGV. This sample stems from a study of shared clonotypes between healthy human individuals. Study as a whole: Two women and three men aged 18 to 49 served as donors. Notes on the study in general: Generally, estimated richness proved larger in naive subsets than it did in memory subsets. Among donors, clonotype sharing was expected to be affected by sequencing depth.

The run depth of the assay was deep. Method: immunoSEQ multiplex PCR; TCRdb's copy keeps in-frame clones and lacks some. The repertoire consists of about 2.1 million clones, with about 92% occurring once and the leading ten covering approximately 1.7%. CD45RO-negative CD8 cells positively selected for CCR7 made up the naive population, which excluded terminally differentiated effector memory CD45RA+ cells. This clonotype originated in a man between 18 and 35 years old in good health. Some clones in this sample may be carry-over from other donors' samples. Sequenced input: naive CD8+ T cells from PBMCs. J is TRBJ2-7 and V is TRBV11-2; D gene uncertain. The CDR3 loop reads CASSLGLGVNEQYF. Written as DNA, the CDR3 is TGTGCCAGCAGCTTAGGGCTAGGTGTAAACGAGCAGTACTTC.